The clone carrying this T cell receptor (beta chain) has a handful of counts. Antigen unknown. The data derive from a study of cytomegalovirus exposure and HLA in healthy donors. Study-wide points: Rare sequences made up most TCRs, while some public TCRs were found in many donors. A later analysis linked a missense DCLRE1C variant to TCR beta V- and J-gene trimming. Specific recognition of CMV antigens was confirmed in vitro for a few chains (all CMV-associated).

This CDR3 has 17 residues. V trimming: 3 bases; J trimming: 7 bases; junction bases outside the gene matches: 7. Per the germline V gene, CDR1 is PRHDT and CDR2 is FYEKMQ (reference sequence). The PCR employed 60 Vbeta primers together with 13 Jbeta primers. The method was immunoSEQ multiplex PCR; TCRdb's version includes in-frame clones alone and lacks a portion of them. The sample includes roughly 120,000 clones, 65% to 80% of them seen just once. The TCR originated in a woman aged 40-49 years in good health and CMV-seropositive. The V call is TRBV13, the J call TRBJ2-2; TRBD2 agrees at 14 bases. Sequenced: PBMCs. This CDR3 is CASSFYRTSGRSGELFF. DNA of the CDR3: TGTGCCAGCAGCTTTTACCGGACTAGCGGGAGGAGCGGGGAGCTGTTTTTT.